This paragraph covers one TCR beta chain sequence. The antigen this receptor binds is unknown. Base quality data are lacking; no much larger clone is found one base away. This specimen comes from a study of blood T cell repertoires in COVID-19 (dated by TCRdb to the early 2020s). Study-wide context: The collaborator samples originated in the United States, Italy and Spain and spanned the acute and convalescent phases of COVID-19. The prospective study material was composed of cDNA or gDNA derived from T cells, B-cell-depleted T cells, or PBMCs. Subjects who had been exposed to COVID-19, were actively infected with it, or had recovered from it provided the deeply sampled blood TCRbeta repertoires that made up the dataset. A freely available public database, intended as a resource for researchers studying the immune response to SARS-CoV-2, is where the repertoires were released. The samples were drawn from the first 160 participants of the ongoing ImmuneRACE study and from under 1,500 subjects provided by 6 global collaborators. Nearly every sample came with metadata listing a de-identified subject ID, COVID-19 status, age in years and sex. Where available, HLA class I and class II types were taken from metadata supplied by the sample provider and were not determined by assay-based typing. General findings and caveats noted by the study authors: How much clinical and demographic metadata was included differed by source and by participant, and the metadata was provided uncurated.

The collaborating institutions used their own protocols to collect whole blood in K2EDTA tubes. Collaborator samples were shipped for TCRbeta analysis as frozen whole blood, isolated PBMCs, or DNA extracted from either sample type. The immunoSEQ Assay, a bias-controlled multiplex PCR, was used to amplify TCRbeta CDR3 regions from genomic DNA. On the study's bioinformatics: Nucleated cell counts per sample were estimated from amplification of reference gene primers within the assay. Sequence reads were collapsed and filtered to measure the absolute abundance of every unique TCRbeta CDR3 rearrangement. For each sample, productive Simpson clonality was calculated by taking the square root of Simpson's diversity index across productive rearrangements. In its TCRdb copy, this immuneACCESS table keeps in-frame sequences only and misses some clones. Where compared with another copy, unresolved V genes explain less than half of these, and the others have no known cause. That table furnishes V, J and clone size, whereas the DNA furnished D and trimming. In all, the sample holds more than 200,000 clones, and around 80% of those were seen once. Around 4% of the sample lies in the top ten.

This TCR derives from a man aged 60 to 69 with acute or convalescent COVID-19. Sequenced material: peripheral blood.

The CDR3 region has the sequence CASSLPSGRAYNEQFF. The bases read TGTGCCAGCAGCTTGCCCAGCGGGAGGGCCTACAATGAGCAGTTCTTC. The rearrangement joined TRBV5-6 to TRBJ2-1; 10 middle bases align to TRBD2. The CDR3 sequence holds 16 residues, the cysteine and phenylalanine included. Only the CDR3 DNA is retained, 48 bases long and in frame from the first base. Based on the germline V gene, the CDR1 and CDR2 sequences are SGHDT and YYEEEE. The germline V and J ends show losses of 1 base and 2 bases respectively, and no gene match explains 3 bases of the junction. Here the CDR3 is joined to the reference TRBV5-6 and TRBJ2-1 genes, and the full variable domain is: DAGVTQSPTHLIKTRGQQVTLRCSPKSGHDTVSWYQQALGQGPQFIFQYYEEEERQRGNFPDRFSGHQFPNYSSELNVNALLLGDSALYLCASSLPSGRAYNEQFFGPGTRLTVL.